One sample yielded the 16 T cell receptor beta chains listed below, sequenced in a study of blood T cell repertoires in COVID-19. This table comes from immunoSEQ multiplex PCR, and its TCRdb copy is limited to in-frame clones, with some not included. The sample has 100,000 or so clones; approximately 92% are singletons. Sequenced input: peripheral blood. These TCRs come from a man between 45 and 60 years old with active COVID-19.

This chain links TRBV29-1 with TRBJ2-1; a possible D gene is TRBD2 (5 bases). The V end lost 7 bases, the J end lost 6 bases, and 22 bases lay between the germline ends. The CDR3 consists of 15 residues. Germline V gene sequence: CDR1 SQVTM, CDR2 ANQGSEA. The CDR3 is CSARITAAVGNEQFF. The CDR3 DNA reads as TGCAGCGCCCGTATTACAGCGGCCGTTGGCAATGAGCAGTTCTTC.

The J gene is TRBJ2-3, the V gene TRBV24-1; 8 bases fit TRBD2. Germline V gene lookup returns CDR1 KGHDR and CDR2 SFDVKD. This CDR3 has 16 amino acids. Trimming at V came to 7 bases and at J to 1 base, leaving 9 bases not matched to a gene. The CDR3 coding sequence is TGTGCCACCAGCCTTGAGGCTAGCGGGCGCACAGATACGCAGTATTTT. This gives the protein CATSLEASGRTDTQYF.

CDR3 residues: CAWRKRAGNEQFF. The CDR3 DNA reads as TGTGCCTGGAGGAAAAGGGCAGGGAATGAGCAGTTCTTC. This chain uses TRBV30 with TRBJ2-1; maybe TRBD1 (5 bases). V lost 3 bases and J 7 bases, leaving 13 bases between the germline ends. CDR3 length: 13 amino acids. In germline, CDR1 is GTSNPN, CDR2 SVGIG (reference sequence).

The CDR3 sequence: CASGSDRTGLNTEAFF. The CDR3 region has the DNA TGTGCCAGTGGGTCAGACAGGACGGGACTGAACACTGAAGCTTTCTTT. The rearrangement links TRBV19 to TRBJ1-1; D may be TRBD1 (6 bases). Germline V gene lookup returns CDR1 LNHDA and CDR2 SQIVND (reference sequence). Trimming cost V 8 bases and J 0 bases, with 19 bases left between them. CDR3 length: 16 amino acids.

The CDR3 loop is CASSMGLVESSDTQYF. In nucleotides, the CDR3 is TGTGCCAGCAGCATGGGACTAGTTGAGAGTTCAGATACGCAGTATTTT. This rearrangement joins TRBV5-6 to TRBJ2-3; TRBD2 agrees at 8 bases. Germline lookup yields CDR1 SGHDT and CDR2 YYEEEE. The CDR3 spans 16 residues. V lost 4 bases and J lost 4; bases outside the gene matches: 11. Together with reference TRBV5-6 and TRBJ2-3, the CDR3 gives the full variable domain: DAGVTQSPTHLIKTRGQQVTLRCSPKSGHDTVSWYQQALGQGPQFIFQYYEEEERQRGNFPDRFSGHQFPNYSSELNVNALLLGDSALYLCASSMGLVESSDTQYFGPGTRLTVL.

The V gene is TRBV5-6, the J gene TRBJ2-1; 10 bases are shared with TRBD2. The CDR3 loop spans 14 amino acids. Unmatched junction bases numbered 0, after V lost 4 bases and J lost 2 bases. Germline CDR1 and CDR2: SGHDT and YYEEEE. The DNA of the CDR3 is TGTGCCAGCAGCGGACTAGCGGCCTACAATGAGCAGTTCTTC. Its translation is CASSGLAAYNEQFF.

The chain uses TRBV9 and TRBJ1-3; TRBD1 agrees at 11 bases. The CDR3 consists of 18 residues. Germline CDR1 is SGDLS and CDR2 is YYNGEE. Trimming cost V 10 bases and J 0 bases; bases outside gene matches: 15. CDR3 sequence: CAPRPGQGARNSGNTIYF. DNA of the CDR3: TGTGCCCCCAGGCCCGGACAGGGGGCGAGAAACTCTGGAAACACCATATATTTT.

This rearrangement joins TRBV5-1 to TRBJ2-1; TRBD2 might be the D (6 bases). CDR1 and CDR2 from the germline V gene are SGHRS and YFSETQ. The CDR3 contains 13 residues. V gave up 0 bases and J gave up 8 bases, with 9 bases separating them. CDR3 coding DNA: TGCGCCAGCAGCTTGGGGCGCGGGGATGAGCAGTTCTTC. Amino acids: CASSLGRGDEQFF.

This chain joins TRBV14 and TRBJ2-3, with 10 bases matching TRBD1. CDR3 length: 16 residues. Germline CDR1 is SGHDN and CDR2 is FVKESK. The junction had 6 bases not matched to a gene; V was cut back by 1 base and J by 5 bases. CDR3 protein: CASSQGGQGFEDTQYF. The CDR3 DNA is TGTGCCAGCAGCCAAGGGGGACAGGGGTTTGAAGATACGCAGTATTTT. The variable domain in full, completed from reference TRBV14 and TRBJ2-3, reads EAGVTQFPSHSVIEKGQTVTLRCDPISGHDNLYWYRRVMGKEIKFLLHFVKESKQDESGMPNNRFLAERTGGTYSTLKVQPAELEDSGVYFCASSQGGQGFEDTQYFGPGTRLTVL.

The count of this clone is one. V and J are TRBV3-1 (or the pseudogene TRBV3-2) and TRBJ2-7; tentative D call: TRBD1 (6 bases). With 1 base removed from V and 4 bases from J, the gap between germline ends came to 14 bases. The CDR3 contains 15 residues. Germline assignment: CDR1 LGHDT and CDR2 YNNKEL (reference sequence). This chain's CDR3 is CASSQGPQGSYEQYF. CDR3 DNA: TGTGCCAGCAGCCAAGGACCACAGGGTTCGTACGAGCAGTACTTC.

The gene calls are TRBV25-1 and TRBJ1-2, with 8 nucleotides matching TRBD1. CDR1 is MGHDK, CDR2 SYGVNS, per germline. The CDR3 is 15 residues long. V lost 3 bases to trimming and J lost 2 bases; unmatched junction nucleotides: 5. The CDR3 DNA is TGTGCCAGCAGTGAGCCAGGGGGCAGGAACTATGGCTACACCTTC. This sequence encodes CASSEPGGRNYGYTF.

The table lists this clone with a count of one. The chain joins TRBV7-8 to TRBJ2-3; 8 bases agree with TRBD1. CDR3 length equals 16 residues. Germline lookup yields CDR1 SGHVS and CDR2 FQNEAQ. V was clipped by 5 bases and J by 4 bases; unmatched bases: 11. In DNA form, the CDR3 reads TGTGCCAGCAGCCCTCGCCCCGGACAGGGTGCAGATACGCAGTATTTT. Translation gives CASSPRPGQGADTQYF.

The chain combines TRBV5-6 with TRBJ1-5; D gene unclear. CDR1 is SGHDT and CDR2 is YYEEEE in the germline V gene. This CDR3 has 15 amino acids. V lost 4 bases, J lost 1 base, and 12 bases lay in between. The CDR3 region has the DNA TGTGCCAGCAGCCGTCGGAGTGGCAGCAATCAGCCCCAGCATTTT. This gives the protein CASSRRSGSNQPQHF.

The chain's CDR3 is CASSESDLAAYNEQFF. In DNA, the CDR3 is TGTGCCAGCAGTGAATCGGACTTGGCCGCCTACAATGAGCAGTTCTTC. The V call is TRBV2, the J call TRBJ2-1, with a weak D call TRBD2 (5 bases). V lost 2 bases and J 2 bases, leaving 13 bases between the germline ends. Per the germline V gene, CDR1 is SNHLY and CDR2 is FYNNEI. This CDR3 comprises 16 residues.

CDR3 bases: TGTGCCAGCAGCCTAGGGAGCTACGAGCAGTACTTC. This sequence encodes CASSLGSYEQYF. The chain employs TRBV3-1 (or the pseudogene TRBV3-2) and TRBJ2-7; D might be TRBD2 (5 bases). V was clipped by 4 bases and J by 3 bases, with 7 bases between them. The CDR3 contains 12 residues. Germline assignment: CDR1 LGHDT and CDR2 YNNKEL (reference sequence).

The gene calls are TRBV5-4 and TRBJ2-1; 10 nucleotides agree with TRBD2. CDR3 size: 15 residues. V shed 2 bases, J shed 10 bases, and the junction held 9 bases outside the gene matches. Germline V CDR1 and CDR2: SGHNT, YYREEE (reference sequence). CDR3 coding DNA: TGTGCCAGCAGCTTTGTGAAGCGGGAGGGCCGGGAGCAGTTCTTC. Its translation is CASSFVKREGREQFF.